This T cell receptor beta chain was profiled in a study of a mutant IDH1 vaccine in newly diagnosed glioma. Study-wide context: Treated patients had a mean age of around 40 years and a sex split that was around 62% male and 37.5% female. General study findings and limits: Of all patients, under 95% showed vaccine-induced immune responses. Seemingly, pseudoprogression had no relation to changes in the top peripheral T cell clonotypes.

Time point defined: baseline, week 1 (first vaccination visit). Treatment in this sample: pre-vaccination baseline after standard-of-care therapy. Donors harbored newly found WHO grade 3 or 4 IDH1-mutant, ATRX-lost astrocytomas. Points on this clone: The antigen is undetermined.

CDR1 and CDR2 from the germline V gene are SGHDT and YYEEEE. Trimming left V 5 bases short and J 1 base short, with 9 bases between. The CDR3 has 13 residues. Some clones are missing from TCRdb's copy, which holds only in-frame ones; the method was immunoSEQ multiplex PCR. Here the sample spans over 80,000 clones, about 87% being singletons. V usage is TRBV5-6 and J usage is TRBJ1-1; D unresolved. The sequence was collected from a woman between 50 and 59 years old with glioma. Sequencing was performed on PBMCs, taken from a glioma patient treated with radiotherapy, temozolomide or both. CDR3: CASRLHGNTEAFF. In nucleotides, the CDR3 is TGTGCCAGCAGACTACACGGGAACACTGAAGCTTTCTTT.